Listed below are T cell receptor beta chains from one sample, sequenced in a study of T cells in Graves' hyperthyroidism and ophthalmopathy. MiXCR, applied by TCRdb to the multiplex PCR reads, yields one record per CDR3 protein. This sample has over 700,000 distinct CDR3 sequences, with around a third found just once. The specimen was blood. The receptor source for this set is a woman aged 40-49 years with Graves' hyperthyroidism. Each CDR3 is given with its conserved first and last residue. D genes are given only for firm matches. Not all rows give a size; the values are once, few, many and, for expanded clones, a class.

V gene	D gene	clone size	J gene	CDR3 length	CDR3 protein	CDR3 DNA
TRBV2	NA	many	TRBJ1-5	13	CASSEADNQPQHF	TGTGCCAGCAGTGAGGCGGACAATCAGCCCCAGCATTTT
TRBV24-1	TRBD1	many	TRBJ2-5	15	CATSDVTGGQETQYF	TGTGCCACCAGTGACGTGACAGGGGGACAAGAGACCCAGTACTTC
TRBV12-3/TRBV12-4	TRBD1	many	TRBJ1-2	14	CASSLGQSLYGYTF	TGTGCCAGCAGTTTGGGACAGTCGCTCTATGGCTACACCTTC
TRBV29-1	NA	NA	TRBJ1-5	14	CSVEGGQGWQPQHF	TGCAGCGTTGAAGGGGGCCAGGGATGGCAGCCCCAGCATTTT
TRBV4-3	TRBD1	NA	TRBJ2-5	14	CASSHIGQGATQYF	TGCGCCAGCAGCCATATAGGACAGGGGGCGACCCAGTACTTC
TRBV29-1	NA	NA	TRBJ2-3	13	CSGREGSTDTQYF	TGCAGCGGACGAGAGGGGAGCACAGATACGCAGTATTTT
TRBV20-1	TRBD1	many	TRBJ1-4	15	CSAPTRTGEAEELFF	TGCAGTGCCCCCACCAGGACAGGGGAGGCGGAGGAACTGTTTTTT
TRBV10-3	NA	few	TRBJ2-2	17	CASSYPSAGALTGELFF	TGTGCCAGCAGTTATCCCTCGGCAGGGGCCTTGACCGGGGAGCTGTTTTTT
TRBV19	TRBD1	few	TRBJ2-7	14	CASSAPGQGVEQYF	TGTGCCAGTAGTGCACCGGGACAGGGGGTCGAGCAGTACTTC
TRBV10-2	NA	once	TRBJ2-7	14	CASSESRADYEQYF	TGCGCCAGCAGTGAATCCAGGGCTGACTACGAGCAGTACTTC
TRBV2	TRBD2	NA	TRBJ2-5	16	CASRKTSGGTGETQYF	TGTGCCAGCAGAAAGACTAGCGGGGGGACCGGAGAGACCCAGTACTTC
TRBV28	NA	few	TRBJ1-1	16	CASSFHREGGNTEAFF	TGTGCCAGCAGTTTCCACAGGGAAGGAGGGAACACTGAAGCTTTCTTT
TRBV10-3	NA	many	TRBJ1-1	15	CAISPLTGLNTEAFF	TGTGCCATCAGCCCACTGACAGGTTTGAACACTGAAGCTTTCTTT
TRBV20-1	NA	few	TRBJ1-4	16	CSARVGFGGSGEKLFF	TGCAGTGCTAGAGTTGGGTTCGGGGGGTCCGGTGAAAAACTGTTTTTT
TRBV2	NA	many	TRBJ2-7	14	CASSEQADAYEQYF	TGTGCCAGCAGTGAACAGGCCGACGCCTACGAGCAGTACTTC
TRBV10-1	TRBD2	NA	TRBJ2-7	17	CASSTPGLAGGSYEQYF	TGTGCCAGCAGTACCCCTGGACTAGCGGGAGGATCCTACGAGCAGTACTTC
TRBV29-1	TRBD1	NA	TRBJ1-2	15	CSVDDGTGVNYGYTF	TGCAGCGTTGACGACGGGACAGGGGTCAACTATGGCTACACCTTC
TRBV7-3	NA	NA	TRBJ1-1	14	CASSVDIENTEAFF	TGTGCCAGCAGCGTTGACATTGAGAACACTGAAGCTTTCTTT
TRBV2	TRBD1	many	TRBJ1-1	14	CASSDDRGNTEAFF	TGTGCCAGCAGCGATGACAGGGGAAACACTGAAGCTTTCTTT
TRBV10-3	TRBD1	NA	TRBJ1-5	16	CAISPPGTGVNQPQHF	TGTGCCATCAGTCCCCCCGGGACAGGGGTCAATCAGCCCCAGCATTTT
TRBV19	NA	NA	TRBJ1-1	13	CASSIAFNTEAFF	TGTGCCAGTAGTATAGCGTTCAACACTGAAGCTTTCTTT
TRBV20-1	NA	few	TRBJ1-1	15	CSARDERGAGTEAFF	TGCAGTGCTAGAGATGAAAGAGGGGCAGGTACTGAAGCTTTCTTT
TRBV2	NA	few	TRBJ2-3	15	CASSEGWGSTDTQYF	TGTGCCAGCAGTGAAGGTTGGGGTAGCACAGATACGCAGTATTTT
TRBV12-3/TRBV12-4	NA	few	TRBJ2-5	13	CASSPPTGETQYF	TGTGCCAGCAGTCCACCAACAGGGGAGACCCAGTACTTC
TRBV6-1	NA	NA	TRBJ1-2	14	CASSLAARTHGYTF	TGTGCCAGCAGTTTGGCCGCGCGAACTCATGGCTACACCTTC
TRBV9	NA	NA	TRBJ1-2	14	CASSDSGGFDGYTF	TGTGCCAGCAGCGATTCCGGCGGATTTGATGGCTACACCTTC
TRBV6-5	TRBD1	many	TRBJ1-2	15	CASSPGQGGYYGYTF	TGTGCCAGCAGCCCGGGACAGGGAGGATACTATGGCTACACCTTC
TRBV7-9	NA	NA	TRBJ2-5	12	CASSLSRQTQYF	TGTGCCAGCAGCTTGTCTCGGCAGACCCAGTACTTC
TRBV6-6	NA	few	TRBJ1-5	13	CASNQQDYQPQHF	TGTGCCAGCAATCAGCAGGATTATCAGCCCCAGCATTTT
TRBV7-9	NA	NA	TRBJ2-7	15	CASSHNTDRLYEQYF	TGCGCCAGCAGCCACAATACCGACAGGCTCTACGAGCAGTACTTC
TRBV7-2	NA	NA	TRBJ2-7	14	CASSFSFESYEQYF	TGTGCCAGCAGCTTCAGCTTTGAATCTTACGAGCAGTACTTC
TRBV11-3	NA	NA	TRBJ2-3	12	CASSSTADTQYF	TGTGCCAGCAGCTCGACAGCAGATACGCAGTATTTT
TRBV7-2	TRBD1	many	TRBJ1-6	18	CASSIQPRDSGLNSPLHF	TGTGCCAGCAGCATACAGCCCCGGGACAGCGGACTTAATTCACCCCTCCACTTT
TRBV5-1	NA	NA	TRBJ2-7	12	CASSQSGSEQYF	TGCGCCAGCAGCCAATCCGGGAGCGAGCAGTACTTC
TRBV7-2	TRBD1	few	TRBJ1-1	15	CASSGGTGVNTEAFF	TGTGCCAGCAGTGGGGGGACAGGGGTGAACACTGAAGCTTTCTTT
TRBV24-1	NA	NA	TRBJ2-7	15	CATSDPRKGYNEQYF	TGTGCCACCAGTGATCCCAGAAAAGGATACAATGAGCAGTACTTC
TRBV20-1	NA	NA	TRBJ2-5	15	CSARWRGTGTDTQYF	TGCAGTGCTAGATGGAGGGGGACTGGCACAGATACGCAGTACTTC
TRBV20-1	NA	many	TRBJ1-1	11	CSAFLSTEAFF	TGCAGTGCCTTTCTTAGCACTGAAGCTTTCTTT
TRBV29-1	NA	NA	TRBJ2-5	10	CSLGEETQYF	TGCAGCTTGGGTGAGGAGACCCAGTACTTC
TRBV11-2	TRBD1	NA	TRBJ2-2	14	CASSLNQGAGELFF	TGTGCCAGCAGTTTAAATCAGGGGGCCGGGGAGCTGTTTTTT